This T cell receptor beta chain was obtained from a study of blood T cells in healthy people across ages (dated by TCRdb to the mid-2010s). At the level of the whole study: In model experiments, roughly one uniquely barcoded TCR beta cDNA molecule per two T cells was captured by template switching. Age-related changes in TCR beta repertoire diversity were measured in the study by deep sequencing normalized with unique cDNA molecular identifiers. Donors were grouped into four age groups: young (average 16 years), middle-aged (roughly 40), aged (around 66) and long-lived (about 82). To avoid experimental bias, donors of different ages were randomly spread across the sequencing lanes. Two additional independent replicas of 1 million unique cDNA reads from the same blood draw were analyzed for two donors (one aged 18 to 30 and one aged 80 or older). What the study reported, not specific to this receptor: Total diversity estimates from one million sequenced T cells were considered lower bounds and underestimates. Observed TCR beta diversity per million T cells fell roughly linearly with age, and a significant reduction was already apparent by age approximately 41. Bulk unsorted PBMC profiling prevented conclusive comparison of naive and antigen-experienced compartments. The CMV infection status of donors was not known, potentially confounding age-related changes in expanded clonotypes. The long-lived group showed more naive CD4+ T cells, fewer expanded clones and increased TCR diversity than the aged group, suggesting age selection. A strong correlation was found between observed TCR beta diversity and the percentage of naive T cells measured by flow cytometry.

According to the germline V gene, CDR1 reads MGHDK and CDR2 reads SYGVNS. Taken from cysteine to phenylalanine, the CDR3 has 14 residues. Of the read, only the CDR3 DNA is kept; its 42 bases are in frame from base 1. A distance of 6 bases separates the germline ends of V and J, which lose 2 bases and 1 base respectively. Comments on this clonotype: The target of this receptor is not known. It has no much larger one-base neighbor in the sample; base qualities were not kept.

Systemically healthy Caucasian individuals from Russia, 35 to 40 in total and aged about 6 to 95 years, were included as donors. Each donor gave approximately 9.3 milliliters of peripheral blood, collected into EDTA-treated Vacutainer tubes. Ficoll-Paque density-gradient centrifugation was used to isolate PBMCs, with at least 6 million obtained per sample. Trizol reagent was used to extract total RNA from the PBMCs, yielding at least 5 micrograms per sample. For every donor, an aliquot of PBMCs went through flow cytometry to measure the percentages of naive CD45RAhigh/CD27high T cells. The protocol used for the library was 5' RACE. This sample was sequenced with an Illumina HiSeq 2500. A second roughly 7 to 11 cycle PCR used a sample-barcoded 5' primer and a J-beta primer mix. Each TCR beta cDNA molecule received a unique molecular identifier from a template-switch 5' adaptor carrying 12 random nucleotides. Each sample yielded at least 2.5 million CDR3-containing paired-end reads. All of the RNA was converted into first-strand cDNA using the Mint cDNA synthesis kit, with a TRBC-specific oligonucleotide serving as the primer. Following uracil-DNA glycosylase treatment, a first 18-cycle PCR with universal primers M1SS and BC2_uni_R was performed on all cDNA. The study's own analysis went as follows. For normalization, 1 million high-quality reads were randomly selected from each sample, with every read carrying a distinct molecular identifier. Instead of being binned into consensus sequences, reads with shared molecular identifiers were discarded. MiTCR, set to a Q25 quality threshold and the strictest error-elimination algorithm, was used for CDR3 identification, clonotype clustering and error correction. A nonparametric unseen species model with Euler transformation was used to estimate a lower bound on total TCR beta diversity. TCRdb trimmed the raw reads at Q25, called clones with MiXCR and kept productive beta chains. Each CDR3 protein appears once, grouped with its most common genes and DNA. V and J calls and clone size were set by TCRdb, not the authors. The sample records 650,000 to 800,000 distinct CDR3 sequences, about 51% of which are singletons. Approximately 13% of the sample lies in the top ten.

Sequenced input: blood. Recombination linked TRBV25-1 to TRBJ2-1; the D gene remains uncertain. The sequence came from a woman aged 80 or older in good health. In nucleotide form, the sequence is TGTGCCAGCAGTGAAATGGGATCCTACAATGAGCAGTTCTTC. This codes for CASSEMGSYNEQFF.